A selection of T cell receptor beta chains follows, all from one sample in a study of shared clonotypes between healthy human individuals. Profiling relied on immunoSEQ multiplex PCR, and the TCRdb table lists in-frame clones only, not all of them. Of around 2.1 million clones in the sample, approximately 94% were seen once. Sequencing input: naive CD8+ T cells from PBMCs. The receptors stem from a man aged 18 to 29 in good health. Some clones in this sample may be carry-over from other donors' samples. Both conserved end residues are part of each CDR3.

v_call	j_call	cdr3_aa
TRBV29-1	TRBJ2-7	CSVWSREQYEQYF
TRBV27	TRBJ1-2	CASSFLGGTGGASNGYTF
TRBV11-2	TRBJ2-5	CASSQAAHRGLETQYF
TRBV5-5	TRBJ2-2	CASSSSGGGTLTDGELFF
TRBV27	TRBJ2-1	CASSFGQRSYNEQFF
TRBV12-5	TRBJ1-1	CASGLGTGTTEAFF
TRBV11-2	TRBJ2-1	CASSPYILIGTSGRDEQFF
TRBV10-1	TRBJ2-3	CASSAGTQNTDTQYF
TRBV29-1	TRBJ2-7	CSVWPGQVPYEQYF
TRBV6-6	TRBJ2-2	CASSYVTGGAGELFF
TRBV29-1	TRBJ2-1	CSVEERSYNEQFF
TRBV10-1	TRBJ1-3	CASSDYGNTIYF
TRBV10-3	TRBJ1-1	CAISDRATEAFF
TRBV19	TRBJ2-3	CASSILDLATDTQYF
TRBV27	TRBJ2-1	CASSPTWTSVYNEQFF
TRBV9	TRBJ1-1	CASSPTRGNTEAFF
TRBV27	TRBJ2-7	CASSIPLGEQYF
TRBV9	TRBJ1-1	CASEGQNTEAFF
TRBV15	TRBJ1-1	CATSRANINQAFF
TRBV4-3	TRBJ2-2	CASSQVLAGGPGGELFF
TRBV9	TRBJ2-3	CASSVLDRGRGDTQYF
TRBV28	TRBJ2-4	CASSTWTSGMGEAKNIQYF
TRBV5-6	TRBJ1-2	CASTEGGLGYTF
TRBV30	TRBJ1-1	CAWSDPTERAEAFF
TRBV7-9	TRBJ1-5	CASSFDRDGPPQHF
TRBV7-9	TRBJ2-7	CAVDSGPYEQYF
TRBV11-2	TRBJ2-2	CASPTRTGGPGELFF
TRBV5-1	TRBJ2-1	CASSLGSGQTYNEQFF
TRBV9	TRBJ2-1	CASSASSGQAAGQFF
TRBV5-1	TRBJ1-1	CASSWDRENTEAFF
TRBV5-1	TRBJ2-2	CASSSAESTGELFF
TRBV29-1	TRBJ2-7	CSVGLPGQGDEQYF
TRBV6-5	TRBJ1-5	CASSADRDQPQHF
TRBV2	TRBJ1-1	CAKREGEAFF
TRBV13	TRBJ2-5	CASRLVAGGGETQYF
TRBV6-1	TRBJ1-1	CASRATVLGTEAFF
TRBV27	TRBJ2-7	CASSLGTNYEQYF
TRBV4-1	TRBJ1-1	CASSPTWGPRTEAFF
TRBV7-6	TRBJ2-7	CASSLASSGGYEQYF
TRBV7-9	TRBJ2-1	CASSAPLGHRPSYNEQFF
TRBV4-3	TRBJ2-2	CASSRLTGEITGELFF
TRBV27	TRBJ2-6	CASSLRGVTSGANVLTF
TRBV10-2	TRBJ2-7	CASMERVGGYEQYF
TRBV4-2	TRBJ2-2	CASSQEGGDGDTGELFF
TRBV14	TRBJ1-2	CASSPLGTGAYGYTF
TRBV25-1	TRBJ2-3	CASSGGPSTDTQYF
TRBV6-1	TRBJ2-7	CASSPYRDAYEQYF
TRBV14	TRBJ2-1	CASSQDRGPQFF
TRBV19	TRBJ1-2	CASSIVGYDGYTF
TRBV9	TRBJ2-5	CASSVGERGQSETQYF
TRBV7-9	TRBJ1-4	CASSLGPIAKGEKLFF
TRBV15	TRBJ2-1	CATSRAEGVPNEQFF
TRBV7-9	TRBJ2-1	CASSPRTGETYNEQFF
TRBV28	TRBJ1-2	CASSLVPAGGYTF
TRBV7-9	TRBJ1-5	CASSRTGQGRQPQHF
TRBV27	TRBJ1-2	CASSPQGRAPFYGYTF